The rows below give T cell receptor beta chains drawn from one sample of a study of blood T cell repertoires in COVID-19. Profiled with immunoSEQ multiplex PCR; TCRdb holds only in-frame clones, not every one. Of 250,000 to 400,000 clones listed, 80% to 90% are singletons. Input material: PBMCs or T cells enriched from blood (not recorded which). These receptor sequences come from a woman in her twenties or thirties who had recovered from COVID-19. The CDR3 runs from the conserved cysteine through the conserved F or W. Fields, in order: clone size, D gene, J gene, V gene, CDR3 protein, CDR3 DNA. The D gene is left open where the match is weak. For some rows the clone size is stated as once, few or many, or as a class when expanded; others skip it.

clone size: .; D gene: TRBD2; J gene: TRBJ2-3; V gene: TRBV6-5; CDR3 protein: CASSKTSGFTDTQYF; CDR3 DNA: TGTGCCAGCAGCAAGACTAGCGGGTTCACAGATACGCAGTATTTT
clone size: .; D gene: .; J gene: TRBJ1-2; V gene: TRBV28; CDR3 protein: CASRVAGVGYGYTF; CDR3 DNA: TGTGCCAGCAGAGTTGCAGGGGTAGGCTATGGCTACACCTTC
clone size: .; D gene: TRBD1; J gene: TRBJ2-3; V gene: TRBV11-3; CDR3 protein: CASSLGGTGSDTQYF; CDR3 DNA: TGTGCCAGCAGCTTAGGGGGGACAGGGTCAGATACGCAGTATTTT
clone size: .; D gene: .; J gene: TRBJ1-1; V gene: TRBV18; CDR3 protein: CATHYSPASTEAFF; CDR3 DNA: TGTGCCACCCACTACTCACCGGCCTCCACTGAAGCTTTCTTT
clone size: .; D gene: .; J gene: TRBJ2-5; V gene: TRBV20-1; CDR3 protein: CSARETQYF; CDR3 DNA: TGCAGTGCCCGAGAGACCCAGTACTTC
clone size: .; D gene: .; J gene: TRBJ2-3; V gene: TRBV6-5; CDR3 protein: CASSTGSTDTQYF; CDR3 DNA: TGTGCCAGCAGCACAGGGAGCACAGATACGCAGTATTTT
clone size: .; D gene: TRBD1; J gene: TRBJ2-3; V gene: TRBV7-3; CDR3 protein: CASSLRSHRGSDTQYF; CDR3 DNA: TGTGCCAGCAGCTTAAGGTCGCACAGGGGATCAGATACGCAGTATTTT
clone size: .; D gene: .; J gene: TRBJ1-2; V gene: TRBV21-1; CDR3 protein: CASSTRGGASGHGYTF; CDR3 DNA: TGTGCCAGCAGCACTCGAGGGGGCGCGTCTGGTCATGGCTACACCTTC
clone size: .; D gene: .; J gene: TRBJ1-6; V gene: TRBV12-3/TRBV12-4; CDR3 protein: CASTRTSNSPLHF; CDR3 DNA: TGTGCCAGCACTCGGACATCCAATTCACCCCTCCACTTT
clone size: .; D gene: TRBD1; J gene: TRBJ1-1; V gene: TRBV6-5; CDR3 protein: CASSSPDRANTEAFF; CDR3 DNA: TGTGCCAGCAGCTCCCCGGACAGGGCGAACACTGAAGCTTTCTTT
clone size: .; D gene: TRBD2; J gene: TRBJ2-7; V gene: TRBV6-5; CDR3 protein: CASSPAGLSYEQYF; CDR3 DNA: TGTGCCAGCAGTCCAGCGGGGCTCTCCTACGAGCAGTACTTC
clone size: .; D gene: .; J gene: TRBJ2-7; V gene: TRBV7-6; CDR3 protein: CASSLDRAQYF; CDR3 DNA: TGTGCCAGCAGCTTAGACAGAGCTCAGTACTTC
clone size: .; D gene: .; J gene: TRBJ2-3; V gene: TRBV11-2; CDR3 protein: CASRRGFTDTQYF; CDR3 DNA: TGTGCCAGCCGCCGGGGATTCACAGATACGCAGTATTTT
clone size: .; D gene: .; J gene: TRBJ2-7; V gene: TRBV20-1; CDR3 protein: CSASIPHGGEQYF; CDR3 DNA: TGCAGTGCTAGTATCCCCCACGGAGGCGAGCAGTACTTC
clone size: .; D gene: TRBD2; J gene: TRBJ2-1; V gene: TRBV28; CDR3 protein: CASTTSGGAIKLGEQFF; CDR3 DNA: TGTGCCAGCACGACTAGCGGGGGGGCCATCAAATTGGGTGAGCAGTTCTTC
clone size: .; D gene: .; J gene: TRBJ1-6; V gene: TRBV15; CDR3 protein: CATSRDKGVSPLHF; CDR3 DNA: TGTGCCACCAGCAGAGATAAAGGGGTATCACCCCTCCACTTT
clone size: .; D gene: .; J gene: TRBJ1-1; V gene: TRBV6-5; CDR3 protein: CASSYLTEAFF; CDR3 DNA: TGTGCCAGCAGTTACCTAACTGAAGCTTTCTTT
clone size: .; D gene: TRBD1; J gene: TRBJ1-2; V gene: TRBV6-5; CDR3 protein: CASSTRQGDYGYTF; CDR3 DNA: TGTGCCAGCAGTACGAGACAGGGGGACTATGGCTACACCTTC
clone size: once; D gene: .; J gene: TRBJ1-2; V gene: TRBV5-1; CDR3 protein: CASSGGGQGYTF; CDR3 DNA: TGCGCCAGCAGCGGCGGTGGTCAGGGCTACACCTTC
clone size: .; D gene: .; J gene: TRBJ2-1; V gene: TRBV5-6; CDR3 protein: CASSLGQFYNEQFF; CDR3 DNA: TGTGCCAGCAGCTTAGGACAGTTCTACAATGAGCAGTTCTTC
clone size: .; D gene: .; J gene: TRBJ1-1; V gene: TRBV4-1; CDR3 protein: CASSQGRINTEAFF; CDR3 DNA: TGCGCCAGCAGCCAAGGCAGAATTAACACTGAAGCTTTCTTT
clone size: once; D gene: TRBD1; J gene: TRBJ1-1; V gene: TRBV19; CDR3 protein: CASQWGQGDEAFF; CDR3 DNA: TGTGCCAGTCAGTGGGGACAGGGAGACGAAGCTTTCTTT
clone size: .; D gene: .; J gene: TRBJ1-2; V gene: TRBV28; CDR3 protein: CASSFGANYGYTF; CDR3 DNA: TGTGCCAGCAGTTTCGGGGCTAACTATGGCTACACCTTC
clone size: .; D gene: .; J gene: TRBJ2-5; V gene: TRBV19; CDR3 protein: CASSIDVRETQYF; CDR3 DNA: TGTGCCAGTAGTATAGACGTTAGAGAGACCCAGTACTTC
clone size: .; D gene: .; J gene: TRBJ2-7; V gene: TRBV11-2; CDR3 protein: CASSLTGIPGYYEQYF; CDR3 DNA: TGTGCCAGCAGCCTTACGGGGATCCCGGGGTACTACGAGCAGTACTTC
clone size: .; D gene: TRBD1; J gene: TRBJ1-4; V gene: TRBV5-5; CDR3 protein: CASSFTGTGGFEKLFF; CDR3 DNA: TGTGCCAGCAGCTTCACCGGGACAGGGGGTTTCGAAAAACTGTTTTTT
clone size: .; D gene: .; J gene: TRBJ1-4; V gene: TRBV28; CDR3 protein: CASSLGGSGGEKLFF; CDR3 DNA: TGTGCCAGCAGTTTAGGGGGCAGCGGAGGTGAAAAACTGTTTTTT
clone size: .; D gene: .; J gene: TRBJ1-2; V gene: TRBV27; CDR3 protein: CASSPFWAANYGYTF; CDR3 DNA: TGTGCCAGCAGTCCCTTCTGGGCCGCTAACTATGGCTACACCTTC
clone size: .; D gene: .; J gene: TRBJ2-1; V gene: TRBV18; CDR3 protein: CASSPDSGEQFF; CDR3 DNA: TGTGCCAGCTCACCGGACAGTGGTGAGCAGTTCTTC
clone size: .; D gene: TRBD1; J gene: TRBJ2-7; V gene: TRBV5-1; CDR3 protein: CASSPWTGGSYEQYF; CDR3 DNA: TGCGCCAGCAGCCCATGGACAGGGGGCAGCTACGAGCAGTACTTC
clone size: .; D gene: .; J gene: TRBJ1-2; V gene: TRBV6-1; CDR3 protein: CASSELTVSFYGYTF; CDR3 DNA: TGTGCCAGCAGTGAATTGACAGTTTCCTTCTATGGCTACACCTTC
clone size: .; D gene: .; J gene: TRBJ2-2; V gene: TRBV5-1; CDR3 protein: CASSLAAGYGELFF; CDR3 DNA: TGCGCCAGCAGCTTGGCCGCAGGGTACGGGGAGCTGTTTTTT
clone size: .; D gene: .; J gene: TRBJ2-3; V gene: TRBV7-9; CDR3 protein: CASSLLPVGRRSTDTQYF; CDR3 DNA: TGTGCCAGCAGCTTACTCCCAGTCGGGAGACGGTCCACAGATACGCAGTATTTT
clone size: .; D gene: TRBD2; J gene: TRBJ2-5; V gene: TRBV7-2; CDR3 protein: CASSLGARGGPETQYF; CDR3 DNA: TGTGCCAGCAGCTTAGGAGCGCGGGGGGGCCCAGAGACCCAGTACTTC